Listed here is a single TCR beta chain. This clonotype was picked up a small number of times. It has no known antigen specificity. No base quality information exists; no much larger clone differs at one position. The data were taken from a study of immune characterization of retroperitoneal liposarcoma (dated 2019 in TCRdb). The germline V gene encodes CDR1 MNHNS and CDR2 SASEGT. V gives up 2 bases and J gives up 10 bases, and the segment between their germline ends measures 12 bases. From cysteine to phenylalanine, the CDR3 is 13 amino acids long. Kept here is only the CDR3 DNA, which spans 39 bases and is read in frame from base 1. The library was prepared using PCR. The instrument was a NextSeq 500. Using fastp at Q25 and MiXCR, TCRdb reprocessed the public reads and kept productive beta chains. CDR3 protein duplicates are merged, each entry listing the most common genes and DNA. This sample comprises under 11,000 distinct CDR3 sequences, approximately 46% of them detected only once. The ten largest clones add up to over 9.5% of the sample.

Material for sequencing was tumor tissue. This receptor was taken from a female donor with retroperitoneal liposarcoma. In this chain, TRBV6-1 is recombined with TRBJ2-1, with the identity of the D gene unclear. The CDR3 reads CASSENRAYEQFF. The nucleotide sequence is given as TGTGCCAGCAGTGAAAACAGAGCCTACGAGCAGTTCTTC.